These T cell receptor beta chains were read from a single sample in a study of T cell repertoires in cytomegalovirus infection. TCRdb recomputed calls from the reads with MiXCR, one row per CDR3 protein. Of some 270,000 distinct CDR3 sequences detected, 22% appear once; the ten largest clones hold about 21%. These receptors' antigens are unknown. The source was cultured PBMCs, collected from culture after CMV antigen stimulation. These receptors originate from a human donor in good health (CMV status not recorded). Some clones in this sample may be carry-over from other donors' samples. Both conserved end residues are part of each CDR3. Each record gives: V gene, J gene, CDR3 protein.

V: TRBV4-3; J: TRBJ1-2; CDR3: CASSQEWSGVEYGYTF
V: TRBV6-1; J: TRBJ1-5; CDR3: CASRGRGNNQPQHF
V: TRBV11-2; J: TRBJ1-5; CDR3: CASSSQLEQPQHF
V: TRBV5-6; J: TRBJ2-2; CDR3: CASSPMTGSTGELFF
V: TRBV6-2/TRBV6-3; J: TRBJ2-1; CDR3: CASTYGGGHYNEQFF
V: TRBV4-3; J: TRBJ2-5; CDR3: CASSQHTQETQYF
V: TRBV29-1; J: TRBJ2-3; CDR3: CSVKAGYTDTQYF
V: TRBV11-3; J: TRBJ2-1; CDR3: CASSLDHSGSAAYNEQFF
V: TRBV4-1; J: TRBJ2-5; CDR3: CASSRLLKETQYF
V: TRBV20-1; J: TRBJ2-1; CDR3: CSARVSGRAGSYNEQFF
V: TRBV10-3; J: TRBJ1-1; CDR3: CAISGEGRTEAFF
V: TRBV7-2; J: TRBJ2-3; CDR3: CASSPDSGGPDTQYF
V: TRBV4-3; J: TRBJ2-3; CDR3: CASSQISGSMADTQYF
V: TRBV6-5; J: TRBJ2-5; CDR3: CASSSSPSETQYF
V: TRBV4-3; J: TRBJ2-5; CDR3: CASSQDPMVLKETQYF
V: TRBV6-2/TRBV6-3; J: TRBJ2-7; CDR3: CASSYSRDRGREQYF
V: TRBV25-1; J: TRBJ2-2; CDR3: CASSDSPGELFF
V: TRBV19; J: TRBJ2-7; CDR3: CASSRDGAYYEQYF
V: TRBV7-2; J: TRBJ2-1; CDR3: CASSLVSQPPREQFF
V: TRBV20-1; J: TRBJ2-1; CDR3: CSARAYGTTLFSSYNEQFF
V: TRBV6-1; J: TRBJ2-6; CDR3: CASSETRPISGANVLTF
V: TRBV29-1; J: TRBJ2-3; CDR3: CSAERGDTQYF
V: TRBV7-2; J: TRBJ1-2; CDR3: CASSPDFDYGYTF
V: TRBV19; J: TRBJ1-5; CDR3: CASGQGAHSNQPQHF
V: TRBV28; J: TRBJ2-2; CDR3: CASTTGTGGFGELFF
V: TRBV6-5; J: TRBJ1-2; CDR3: CATGTDGPGYTF
V: TRBV7-2; J: TRBJ2-5; CDR3: CASSSGRGAQYF
V: TRBV20-1; J: TRBJ1-1; CDR3: CSARDSGGATEAFF
V: TRBV4-1; J: TRBJ2-1; CDR3: CASSQEPRSRYGEQFF
V: TRBV5-1; J: TRBJ1-1; CDR3: CASSYGHPIQAFF
V: TRBV6-2/TRBV6-3; J: TRBJ1-1; CDR3: CASTLDGRSVEAFF
V: TRBV5-1; J: TRBJ2-1; CDR3: CASSLVGEPYNEQFF
V: TRBV10-3; J: TRBJ2-7; CDR3: CAISPLAGGLYEQYF
V: TRBV4-3; J: TRBJ2-5; CDR3: CASSQLRDRGVETQYF
V: TRBV28; J: TRBJ2-7; CDR3: CASSLGDRRAYEQYF
V: TRBV11-2; J: TRBJ2-5; CDR3: CASRDRGRGETQYF
V: TRBV29-1; J: TRBJ1-4; CDR3: CSVDRGEKLFF
V: TRBV29-1; J: TRBJ1-1; CDR3: CSVLIVGWPEAFF
V: TRBV7-2; J: TRBJ1-1; CDR3: CASSLVGPNTEAFF
V: TRBV7-2; J: TRBJ1-2; CDR3: CASSPRGRYGYTF
V: TRBV20-1; J: TRBJ2-1; CDR3: CSSAGNNEQFF
V: TRBV18; J: TRBJ1-2; CDR3: CASSPLRRRTDLDYYGYTF
V: TRBV20-1; J: TRBJ1-5; CDR3: CSASEYIGGVSNQPQHF
V: TRBV12-3/TRBV12-4; J: TRBJ2-1; CDR3: CASSFSANIYNEQFF
V: TRBV15; J: TRBJ2-1; CDR3: CATSRGGLAASYNEQFF
V: TRBV7-2; J: TRBJ2-3; CDR3: CASSLRGQANTDTQYF
V: TRBV4-1; J: TRBJ2-7; CDR3: CASSQELAATYEQYF
V: TRBV7-2; J: TRBJ2-5; CDR3: CASSYSGRGPGETQYF
V: TRBV5-4; J: TRBJ2-7; CDR3: CASSPTSRAYELYF
V: TRBV4-3; J: TRBJ2-1; CDR3: CASSQDWVGGRADNEQFF
V: TRBV7-2; J: TRBJ2-7; CDR3: CASSFLSGGDLPLPLYEQYF
V: TRBV5-4; J: TRBJ2-7; CDR3: CASTPSGGTYEQYF